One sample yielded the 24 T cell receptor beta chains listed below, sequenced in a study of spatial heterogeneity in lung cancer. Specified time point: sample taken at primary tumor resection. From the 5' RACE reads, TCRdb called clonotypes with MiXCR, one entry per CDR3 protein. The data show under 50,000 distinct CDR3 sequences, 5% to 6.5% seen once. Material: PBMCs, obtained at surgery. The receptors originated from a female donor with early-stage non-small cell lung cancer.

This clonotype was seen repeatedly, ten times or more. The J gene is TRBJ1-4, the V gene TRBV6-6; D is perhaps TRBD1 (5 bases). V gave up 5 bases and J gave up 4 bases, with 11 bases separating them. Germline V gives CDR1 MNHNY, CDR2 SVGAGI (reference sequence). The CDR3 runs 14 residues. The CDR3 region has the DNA TGTGCCAGCAGTACGTCCGACAGTAATGAAAAACTGTTTTTT. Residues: CASSTSDSNEKLFF.

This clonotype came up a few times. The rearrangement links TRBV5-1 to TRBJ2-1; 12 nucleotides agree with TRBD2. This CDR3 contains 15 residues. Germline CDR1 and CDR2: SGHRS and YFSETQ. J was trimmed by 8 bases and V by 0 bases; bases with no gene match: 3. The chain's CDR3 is CASSLDPSGGDEQFF. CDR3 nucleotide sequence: TGCGCCAGCAGCTTGGACCCTAGCGGGGGGGATGAGCAGTTCTTC.

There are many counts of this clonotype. Written as DNA, the CDR3 is TGTGCCAGCAGATCTAGCGGGGGCACCTACGAGCAGTACTTC. This gives the protein CASRSSGGTYEQYF. The rearrangement links TRBV6-2 or TRBV6-3 to TRBJ2-7, with TRBD2 matching over 10 bases. V gave up 6 bases and J gave up 2 bases; unmatched junction bases: 4. The germline gives CDR1 MNHEY, CDR2 SVGEGT. This CDR3 spans 14 amino acids.

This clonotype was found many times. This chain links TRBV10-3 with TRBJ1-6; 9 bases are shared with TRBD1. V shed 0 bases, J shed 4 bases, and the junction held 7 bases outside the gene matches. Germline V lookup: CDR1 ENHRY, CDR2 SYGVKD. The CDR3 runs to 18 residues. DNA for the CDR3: TGTGCCATCAGTGAGTCGAGGACAGGGGATCTATATAATTCACCCCTCCACTTT. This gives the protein CAISESRTGDLYNSPLHF.

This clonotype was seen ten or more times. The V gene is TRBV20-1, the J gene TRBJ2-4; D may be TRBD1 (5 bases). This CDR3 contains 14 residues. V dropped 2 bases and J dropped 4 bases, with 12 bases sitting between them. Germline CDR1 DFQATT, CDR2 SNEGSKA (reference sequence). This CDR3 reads CSARSGREKNIQYF. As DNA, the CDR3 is TGCAGTGCTAGAAGTGGCAGGGAAAAAAACATTCAGTACTTC.

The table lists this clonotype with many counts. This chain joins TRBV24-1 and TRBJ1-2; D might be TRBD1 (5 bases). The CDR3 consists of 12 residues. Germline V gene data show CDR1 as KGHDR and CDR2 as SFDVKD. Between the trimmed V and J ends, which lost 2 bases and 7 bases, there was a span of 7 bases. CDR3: CATSDSGTGYTF. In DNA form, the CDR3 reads TGTGCCACCAGTGATTCTGGGACTGGCTACACCTTC.

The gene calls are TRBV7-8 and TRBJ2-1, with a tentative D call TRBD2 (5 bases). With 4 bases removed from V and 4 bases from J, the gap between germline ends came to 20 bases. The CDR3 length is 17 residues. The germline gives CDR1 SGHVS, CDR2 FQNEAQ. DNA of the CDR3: TGTGCCAGCAGCTCTTTCGGCCGGGGTAGTAGTTACAATGAGCAGTTCTTC. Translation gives CASSSFGRGSSYNEQFF.

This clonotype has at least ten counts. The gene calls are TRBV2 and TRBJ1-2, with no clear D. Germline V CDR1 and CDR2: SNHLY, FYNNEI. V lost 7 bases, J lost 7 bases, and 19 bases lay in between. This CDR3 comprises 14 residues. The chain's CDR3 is CASINPLVRVGYTF. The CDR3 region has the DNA TGTGCCAGCATTAACCCGCTGGTGAGGGTTGGCTACACCTTC.

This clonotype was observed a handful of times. CDR3 in amino acids: CASSPSTESLATNEKLFF. CDR3 DNA sequence: TGCGCCAGCAGCCCTTCGACAGAGAGTCTTGCAACTAATGAAAAACTGTTTTTT. The chain recombines TRBV5-1 with TRBJ1-4; a possible D gene is TRBD1 (5 bases). V lost 4 bases and J lost 0, with 19 bases in between. The CDR3 sequence is 18 residues long. Germline-derived CDR1 and CDR2 are SGHRS and YFSETQ.

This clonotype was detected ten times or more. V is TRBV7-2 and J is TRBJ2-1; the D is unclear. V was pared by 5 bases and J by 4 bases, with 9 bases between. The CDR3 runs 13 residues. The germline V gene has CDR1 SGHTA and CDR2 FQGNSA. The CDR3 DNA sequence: TGTGCCAGCAGCCTCCGACTGTACAATGAGCAGTTCTTC. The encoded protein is CASSLRLYNEQFF.

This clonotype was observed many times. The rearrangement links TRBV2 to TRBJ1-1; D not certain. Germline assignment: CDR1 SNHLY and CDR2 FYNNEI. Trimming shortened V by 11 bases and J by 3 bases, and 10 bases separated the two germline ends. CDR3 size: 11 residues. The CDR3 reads CAWWADTEAFF. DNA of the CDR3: TGTGCCTGGTGGGCGGACACTGAAGCTTTCTTT.

CDR3 in amino acids: CAWDGGQETQYF. CDR3 in DNA: TGTGCCTGGGACGGAGGACAAGAGACCCAGTACTTC. The chain is built from TRBV30 and TRBJ2-5; the D gene is possibly TRBD2 (5 bases). The V and J ends lost 5 bases and 2 bases respectively, with 9 bases between them. This CDR3 spans 12 amino acids. Germline V lookup: CDR1 GTSNPN, CDR2 SVGIG (reference sequence).

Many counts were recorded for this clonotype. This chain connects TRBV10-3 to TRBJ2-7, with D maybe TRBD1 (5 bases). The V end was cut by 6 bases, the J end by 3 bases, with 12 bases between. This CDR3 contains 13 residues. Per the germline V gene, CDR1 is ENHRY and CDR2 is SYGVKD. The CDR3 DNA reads TGTGCCATCAGAGAACAGGACCGCTACGAGCAGTACTTC. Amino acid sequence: CAIREQDRYEQYF.

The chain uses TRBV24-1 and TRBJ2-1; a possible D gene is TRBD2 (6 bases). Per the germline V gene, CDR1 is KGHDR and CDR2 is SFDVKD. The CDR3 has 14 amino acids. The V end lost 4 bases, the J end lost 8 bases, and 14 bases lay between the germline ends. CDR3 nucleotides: TGTGCCACCAGTGAGGTTGGAGGGCTCCATGAGCAGTTCTTC. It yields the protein CATSEVGGLHEQFF.

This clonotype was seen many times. Here the CDR3 reads CASSLVSVNTEAFF. Here the CDR3 DNA reads TGTGCCAGCAGCTTGGTGTCGGTGAACACTGAAGCTTTCTTT. The V and J genes are TRBV5-4 and TRBJ1-1; D is uncertain. In germline, CDR1 is SGHNT, CDR2 YYREEE (reference sequence). V was pared by 0 bases and J by 0 bases, with 6 bases between. The CDR3 sequence is 14 residues long.

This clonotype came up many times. This CDR3 reads CASSRVGLSTDTQYF. For the CDR3, the DNA is TGCGCCAGCAGCCGAGTGGGACTCAGCACAGATACGCAGTATTTT. The genes are TRBV4-1 and TRBJ2-3; D might be TRBD2 (6 bases). This CDR3 is built from 15 residues. CDR1 MGHRA and CDR2 YSYEKL come from the germline V gene. V dropped 4 bases and J dropped 0 bases, with 11 bases sitting between them.

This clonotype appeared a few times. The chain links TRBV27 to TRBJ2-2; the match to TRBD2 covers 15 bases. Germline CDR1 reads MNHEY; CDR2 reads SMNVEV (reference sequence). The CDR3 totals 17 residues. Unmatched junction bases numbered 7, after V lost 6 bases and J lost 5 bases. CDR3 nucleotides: TGTGCCAGCAGACGCGGACTAGCGGGGGGGCAAACCGGGGAGCTGTTTTTT. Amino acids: CASRRGLAGGQTGELFF.

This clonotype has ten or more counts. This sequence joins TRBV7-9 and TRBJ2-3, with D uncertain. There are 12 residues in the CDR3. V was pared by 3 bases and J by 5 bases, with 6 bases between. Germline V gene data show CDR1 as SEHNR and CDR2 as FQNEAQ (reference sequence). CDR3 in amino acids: CASSFIEDTQYF. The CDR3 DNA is TGTGCCAGCAGCTTTATTGAAGATACGCAGTATTTT. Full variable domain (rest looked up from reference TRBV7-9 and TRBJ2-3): DTGVSQNPRHKITKRGQNVTFRCDPISEHNRLYWYRQTLGQGPEFLTYFQNEAQLEKSRLLSDRFSAERPKGSFSTLEIQRTEQGDSAMYLCASSFIEDTQYFGPGTRLTVL.

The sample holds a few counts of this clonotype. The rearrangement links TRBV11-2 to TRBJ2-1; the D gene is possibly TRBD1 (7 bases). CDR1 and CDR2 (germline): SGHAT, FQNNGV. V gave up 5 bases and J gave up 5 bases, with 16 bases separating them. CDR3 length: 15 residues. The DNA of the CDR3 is TGTGCCAGCAGCCCCAAGACAGGGAGGCACAATGAGCAGTTCTTC. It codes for CASSPKTGRHNEQFF.

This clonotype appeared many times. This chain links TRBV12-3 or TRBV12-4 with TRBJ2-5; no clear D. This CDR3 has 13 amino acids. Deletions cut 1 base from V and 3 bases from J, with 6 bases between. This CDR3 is CASSLVAKETQYF. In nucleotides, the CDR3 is TGTGCCAGCAGTTTAGTGGCTAAAGAGACCCAGTACTTC.

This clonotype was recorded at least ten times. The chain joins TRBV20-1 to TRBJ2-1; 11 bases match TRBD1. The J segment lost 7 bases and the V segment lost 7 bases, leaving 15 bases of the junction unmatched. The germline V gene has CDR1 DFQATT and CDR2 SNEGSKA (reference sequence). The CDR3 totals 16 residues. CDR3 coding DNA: TGCAGTGTACCCGGGAGGGGACAGGGGGTAGGTAATGAGCAGTTCTTC. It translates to CSVPGRGQGVGNEQFF.

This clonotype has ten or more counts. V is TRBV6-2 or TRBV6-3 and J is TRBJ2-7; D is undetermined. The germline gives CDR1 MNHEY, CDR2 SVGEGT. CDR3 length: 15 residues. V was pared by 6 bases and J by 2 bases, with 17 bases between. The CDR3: CASRRQPQNPYEQYF. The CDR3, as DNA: TGTGCCAGCAGGCGCCAGCCACAGAATCCCTACGAGCAGTACTTC.

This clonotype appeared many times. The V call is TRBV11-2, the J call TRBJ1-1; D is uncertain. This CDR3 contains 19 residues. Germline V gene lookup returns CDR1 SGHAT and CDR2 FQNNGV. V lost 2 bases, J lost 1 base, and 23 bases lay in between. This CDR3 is CASSLLLVGGWSGNTEAFF. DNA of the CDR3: TGTGCCAGCAGCTTATTATTGGTCGGTGGTTGGTCGGGGAACACTGAAGCTTTCTTT.

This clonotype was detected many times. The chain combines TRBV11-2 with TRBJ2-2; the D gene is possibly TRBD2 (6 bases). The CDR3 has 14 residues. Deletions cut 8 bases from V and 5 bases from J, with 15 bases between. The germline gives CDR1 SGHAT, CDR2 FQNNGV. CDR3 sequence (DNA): TGTGCCAGCGAGGGTATCCGGGGGACCGGGGAGCTGTTTTTT. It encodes CASEGIRGTGELFF.